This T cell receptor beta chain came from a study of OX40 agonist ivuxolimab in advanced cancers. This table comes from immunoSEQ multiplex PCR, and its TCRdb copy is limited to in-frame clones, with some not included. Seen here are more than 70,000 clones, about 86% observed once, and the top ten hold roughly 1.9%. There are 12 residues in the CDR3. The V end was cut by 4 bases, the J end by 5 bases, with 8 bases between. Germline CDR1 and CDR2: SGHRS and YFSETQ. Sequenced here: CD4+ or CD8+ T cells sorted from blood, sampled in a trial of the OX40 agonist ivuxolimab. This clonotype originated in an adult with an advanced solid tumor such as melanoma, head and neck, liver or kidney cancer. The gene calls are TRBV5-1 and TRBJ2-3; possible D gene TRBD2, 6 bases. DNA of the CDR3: TGCGCCAGCAGCCCGGAGGGAGATACGCAGTATTTT. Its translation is CASSPEGDTQYF.